This entry lists 21 T cell receptor beta chains sequenced from one sample in a study of blood T cell repertoires in COVID-19. The repertoire was sequenced with immunoSEQ multiplex PCR; TCRdb's copy has only in-frame clones and lacks some. The table shows some 140,000 clones, with 78% occurring only once. The sample taken for sequencing was peripheral blood. The receptor set was obtained from a man in his 60s who had recovered from COVID-19.

The rearrangement joins TRBV10-2 to TRBJ2-7; D is perhaps TRBD2 (6 bases). Germline lookup yields CDR1 WSHSY and CDR2 SAAADI. The CDR3 totals 18 residues. Trimming shortened V by 0 bases and J by 4 bases, and 22 bases separated the two germline ends. CDR3 sequence reads: CASSESPNSGQTRYEQYF. The CDR3 DNA sequence: TGCGCCAGCAGTGAGTCTCCTAACTCCGGGCAGACTAGATACGAGCAGTACTTC.

The V and J genes are TRBV2 and TRBJ2-5; 11 nucleotides agree with TRBD2. The germline CDR1 and CDR2 sequences are SNHLY and FYNNEI. This CDR3 has 16 residues. Unmatched junction bases numbered 11, after V lost 6 bases and J lost 5 bases. The CDR3 loop is CASSTTLAGGKETQYF. In nucleotides, the CDR3 is TGTGCCAGCAGCACGACCCTAGCGGGAGGAAAGGAGACCCAGTACTTC.

The chain recombines TRBV1 with TRBJ2-3; the D call TRBD2 from the table was never checked on the DNA. TRBV1 is a recognized pseudogene. This CDR3 contains 17 residues. This chain's CDR3 is CTSSPRLAGASTDTQYF. CDR3 DNA: TGCACCAGCAGCCCAAGACTAGCGGGAGCCTCAACAGATACGCAGTATTTT.

This sequence joins TRBV2 and TRBJ1-2; the D is unclear. The CDR3 has 13 amino acids. The V gene lost 6 bases and the J gene lost 4 bases, with 12 bases spanning the gap. Germline V gives CDR1 SNHLY, CDR2 FYNNEI. This CDR3 reads CASSPEGSYGYTF. The CDR3 nucleotides are TGTGCCAGCAGCCCTGAGGGCAGCTATGGCTACACCTTC. The complete variable domain, with remaining parts taken from reference TRBV2 and TRBJ1-2, reads EPEVTQTPSHQVTQMGQEVILRCVPISNHLYFYWYRQILGQKVEFLVSFYNNEISEKSEIFDDQFSVERPDGSNFTLKIRSTKLEDSAMYFCASSPEGSYGYTFGSGTRLTVV.

This chain joins TRBV5-1 and TRBJ2-3; 7 positions match TRBD2. The V gene's germline CDR1 is SGHRS and CDR2 YFSETQ. This CDR3 region has 14 residues. With 4 bases clipped from V and 5 bases from J, the junction kept 7 bases outside the gene matches. The CDR3: CASSEGRAIDTQYF. In nucleotides, the CDR3 is TGCGCCAGCAGCGAGGGGAGGGCGATAGATACGCAGTATTTT.

This clone was recorded only once. This chain uses TRBV27 with TRBJ2-7; TRBD1 might be the D (5 bases). CDR1 is MNHEY, CDR2 SMNVEV, per germline (reference sequence). Trimming pared 6 bases from V and 0 bases from J, leaving 18 bases between. The CDR3 totals 16 residues. CDR3: CASRPSPMGHSYEQYF. DNA of the CDR3: TGTGCCAGCAGGCCAAGCCCTATGGGGCACTCCTACGAGCAGTACTTC.

This clone appeared a few times. The chain joins TRBV10-3 to TRBJ2-1, with D tentatively TRBD2 (6 bases). Trimming shortened V by 5 bases and J by 15 bases, and 20 bases separated the two germline ends. CDR1 and CDR2 (germline): ENHRY, SYGVKD. The CDR3 covers 13 residues. This CDR3 reads CAISIGAGGDGFF. CDR3 coding DNA: TGTGCCATCAGTATTGGGGCAGGCGGGGATGGGTTCTTC.

In its sample, this clone was seen once. The V gene is TRBV6-5, the J gene TRBJ1-1, with D possibly matching TRBD1 (5 bases). The V gene lost 5 bases and the J gene lost 5 bases, with 15 bases spanning the gap. This CDR3 contains 14 residues. Germline V CDR1 and CDR2: MNHEY, SVGAGI. Here the CDR3 DNA reads TGTGCCAGCAGTCGACCTACGGGGGGTACTGAAGCTTTCTTT. Amino acids: CASSRPTGGTEAFF.

The chain joins TRBV6-5 to TRBJ2-7; TRBD2 matches at 13 bases. V dropped 6 bases and J dropped 4; count of bases not matched to a gene: 6. CDR1 and CDR2 from the germline V gene are MNHEY and SVGAGI. The CDR3 spans 15 residues. CDR3 amino acids: CASRTSGRARYEQYF. The CDR3 DNA reads as TGTGCCAGCAGAACTAGCGGGAGGGCCAGGTACGAGCAGTACTTC.

J is TRBJ1-2 and V is TRBV6-2 or TRBV6-3; no reliable D call. Per the germline V gene, CDR1 is MNHEY and CDR2 is SVGEGT. Trimming took off 2 bases at V and 5 bases at J, with 6 bases between the two ends. The length of the CDR3 is 12 residues. The CDR3 region is CASSYTGYGYTF. The DNA of the CDR3 is TGTGCCAGCAGTTACACGGGTTATGGCTACACCTTC.

This chain joins TRBV7-6 and TRBJ1-5, with unresolved D. The CDR3 spans 15 residues. Trimming pared 5 bases from V and 5 bases from J, leaving 16 bases between. The germline gives CDR1 SGHVS, CDR2 FNYEAQ. The CDR3 spells CASSQGPGVDQPQHF. In nucleotides, the CDR3 is TGTGCCAGCAGCCAAGGGCCCGGGGTTGATCAGCCCCAGCATTTT.

The rearrangement joins TRBV5-5 to TRBJ1-5; D might be TRBD1 (5 bases). This CDR3 comprises 15 residues. Trimming took 1 base from V and 8 from J, leaving 16 bases between them. The germline CDR1 and CDR2 sequences are SGHKS and YYEKEE (reference sequence). The CDR3 spells CASSLRVGPREPQHF. The CDR3 bases are TGTGCCAGCAGCTTGAGGGTAGGGCCCAGGGAGCCCCAGCATTTT.

The chain uses TRBV25-1 and TRBJ1-6; D remains ambiguous. Trimming cost V 6 bases and J 10 bases, with 19 bases left between them. Looked up from germline, CDR1 is MGHDK and CDR2 is SYGVNS. The CDR3 is made up of 15 amino acids. In DNA form, the CDR3 reads TGTGCCAGCAGCGAAAAGAGAGGCACGCTGTCACCCCTCCACTTT. This sequence encodes CASSEKRGTLSPLHF. The full variable domain, completed using reference TRBV25-1 and TRBJ1-6, is EADIYQTPRYLVIGTGKKITLECSQTMGHDKMYWYQQDPGMELHLIHYSYGVNSTEKGDLSSESTVSRIRTEHFPLTLESARPSHTSQYLCASSEKRGTLSPLHFGNGTRLTVT.

The chain links TRBV19 to TRBJ2-2; 9 bases map to TRBD2. Trimming cost V 1 base and J 4 bases; bases outside gene matches: 10. The germline V gene encodes CDR1 LNHDA and CDR2 SQIVND (reference sequence). CDR3 length: 18 amino acids. In nucleotides, the CDR3 is TGTGCCAGTAGTATAGGCCCCTCTAGCGGGGTCGGCACCGGGGAGCTGTTTTTT. Amino acid sequence: CASSIGPSSGVGTGELFF.

The chain links TRBV12-3 or TRBV12-4 to TRBJ2-3; 7 nucleotides agree with TRBD2. CDR3 length: 13 amino acids. The ends lost 6 bases at V and 10 bases at J; junction bases unmatched: 10. This CDR3 is CASSMVERGSQYF. The CDR3 DNA reads TGTGCCAGCAGCATGGTAGAGCGGGGCTCGCAGTATTTT.

This clone has ten or more counts. The genes are TRBV5-4 and TRBJ1-2; the match to TRBD1 covers 7 bases. V was pared by 4 bases and J by 4 bases, with 7 bases of the junction left unmatched. The CDR3 spans 14 residues. Germline assignment: CDR1 SGHNT and CDR2 YYREEE (reference sequence). CDR3: CASSPTGSAYGYTF. The DNA of the CDR3 is TGTGCCAGCAGCCCGACAGGGTCGGCCTATGGCTACACCTTC.

This chain connects TRBV28 to TRBJ1-5; maybe TRBD1 (6 bases). V was trimmed by 6 bases and J by 8 bases, leaving 23 bases between them. The CDR3 loop spans 16 amino acids. Per germline, CDR1 MDHEN and CDR2 SYDVKM. The CDR3 protein is CASSWRPATGSEPQHF. The CDR3 DNA reads TGTGCCAGCAGCTGGCGCCCCGCGACAGGTTCAGAGCCCCAGCATTTT.

V and J are TRBV30 and TRBJ1-2; D is undetermined. The germline V gene encodes CDR1 GTSNPN and CDR2 SVGIG (reference sequence). The CDR3 has 13 residues. With 0 bases removed from V and 8 bases from J, the gap between germline ends came to 13 bases. The CDR3: CAWSVEGLRGYTF. The CDR3 DNA follows: TGTGCCTGGAGTGTAGAGGGCCTTCGGGGCTACACCTTC.

This clone appeared a single time. V usage is TRBV2 and J usage is TRBJ1-3; D not certain. Per the germline V gene, CDR1 is SNHLY and CDR2 is FYNNEI. The CDR3 covers 12 residues. Trimming removed 7 bases at V and 4 bases at J, with 8 bases between. This CDR3 reads CASNGRGNTIYF. The CDR3 DNA sequence: TGTGCCAGCAATGGGAGGGGAAACACCATATATTTT.

Comments on this clone: At the DNA level, this CDR3 is encoded by other sequences in the same sample as well. This chain joins TRBV5-1 and TRBJ1-4, with 7 bases aligning to TRBD1. V shed 0 bases, J shed 4 bases, and the junction held 0 bases outside the gene matches. Germline lookup yields CDR1 SGHRS and CDR2 YFSETQ. The CDR3 is 14 residues long. DNA of the CDR3: TGCGCCAGCAGCTTGGGACAGGGTAATGAAAAACTGTTTTTT. This sequence encodes CASSLGQGNEKLFF. The full variable domain, completed using reference TRBV5-1 and TRBJ1-4, is KAGVTQTPRYLIKTRGQQVTLSCSPISGHRSVSWYQQTPGQGLQFLFEYFSETQRNKGNFPGRFSGRQFSNSRSEMNVSTLELGDSALYLCASSLGQGNEKLFFGSGTQLSVL.

This sequence joins TRBV28 and TRBJ1-1, with 11 nucleotides matching TRBD1. Per germline, CDR1 MDHEN and CDR2 SYDVKM. V dropped 1 base and J dropped 6; count of bases not matched to a gene: 4. CDR3 length: 15 residues. The CDR3: CASSLLGQGDSEAFF. The CDR3 DNA reads as TGTGCCAGCAGTTTATTGGGACAGGGGGACTCTGAAGCTTTCTTT. Complete variable domain (other parts from reference TRBV28 and TRBJ1-1): DVKVTQSSRYLVKRTGEKVFLECVQDMDHENMFWYRQDPGLGLRLIYFSYDVKMKEKGDIPEGYSVSREKKERFSLILESASTNQTSMYLCASSLLGQGDSEAFFGQGTRLTVV.